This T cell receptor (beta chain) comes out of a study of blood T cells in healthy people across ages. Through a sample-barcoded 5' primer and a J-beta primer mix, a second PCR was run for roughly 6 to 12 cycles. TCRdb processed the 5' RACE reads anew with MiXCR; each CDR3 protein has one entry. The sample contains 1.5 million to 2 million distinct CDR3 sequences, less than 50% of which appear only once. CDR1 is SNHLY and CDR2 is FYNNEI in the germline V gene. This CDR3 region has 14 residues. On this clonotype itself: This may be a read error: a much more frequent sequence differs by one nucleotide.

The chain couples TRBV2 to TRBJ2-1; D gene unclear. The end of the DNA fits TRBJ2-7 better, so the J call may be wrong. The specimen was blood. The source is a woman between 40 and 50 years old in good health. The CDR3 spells CASGSRRTYNEQYF. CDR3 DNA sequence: TGTGCCAGCGGATCCAGGCGCACCTACAATGAGCAGTACTTC.